This entry lists 20 T cell receptor beta chains sequenced from one sample in a study of graft-versus-host responses after intestinal transplantation (dated by TCRdb to the early 2020s). The library was produced with the immunoSEQ multiplex PCR assay. Imported from immuneACCESS, the table was reduced by TCRdb to in-frame sequences with V and J called. These copies leave out some clones; in studies compared against another copy, an unresolved V gene accounts for under half, and the cause of the remainder is not known. The sample table holds 9,500 or so clones, of which around 89% were seen once. About 10% of the sample lies in the top ten. The sample here was PBMCs, taken roughly 35 weeks after intestinal transplant. The source is a human patient who received an intestinal transplant, so some T cells may come from the graft donor.

A single count supports this clone. The chain combines TRBV7-9 with TRBJ2-1; 12 bases are a match to TRBD2. V lost 5 bases, J lost 4 bases, and 9 bases stayed unmatched. Germline V gene sequence: CDR1 SEHNR, CDR2 FQNEAQ (reference sequence). CDR3 length: 17 amino acids. CDR3 in DNA: TGTGCCAGCAGCCGCCGACTAGCGGGAGTGCGATACAATGAGCAGTTCTTC. Its translation: CASSRRLAGVRYNEQFF.

The V and J genes are TRBV20-1 and TRBJ1-2; possible D gene TRBD1, 6 bases. The CDR3 extends over 11 amino acids. Germline CDR1 is DFQATT and CDR2 is SNEGSKA (reference sequence). V dropped 0 bases and J dropped 8 bases, with 7 bases sitting between them. CDR3 DNA: TGCAGTGCTAGAGATAGGGGGGGCTACACCTTC. It yields the protein CSARDRGGYTF.

The chain recombines TRBV5-1 with TRBJ2-7; 7 bases agree with TRBD1. Germline trimming cut 4 bases from V and 3 bases from J; bases unmatched to any gene: 7. CDR1 and CDR2 from the germline V gene are SGHRS and YFSETQ. CDR3 length: 14 amino acids. The chain's CDR3 is CASSPTGVVYEQYF. CDR3 bases: TGCGCCAGCAGCCCTACAGGGGTCGTCTACGAGCAGTACTTC.

This clone was seen a few times. The J gene is TRBJ2-5, the V gene TRBV15; D not certain. Germline V lookup: CDR1 LNHNV, CDR2 YYDKDF (reference sequence). The CDR3 covers 15 residues. V lost 0 bases and J lost 5, with 13 bases in between. DNA of the CDR3: TGTGCCACCAGCAGAGATCCCCAGCAAGGGGAGACCCAGTACTTC. Translation: CATSRDPQQGETQYF.

This sequence joins TRBV27 and TRBJ2-1; D gene unclear. V was clipped by 4 bases and J by 6 bases, with 13 bases between them. CDR3 length: 14 amino acids. Germline assignment: CDR1 MNHEY and CDR2 SMNVEV (reference sequence). DNA for the CDR3: TGTGCCAGCAGTTACTCTTCGATTAGCAATGAGCAGTTCTTC. This gives the protein CASSYSSISNEQFF.

The chain uses TRBV6-1 and TRBJ2-1; D is possibly TRBD1 or TRBD2 (5 bases each). Germline V gene data show CDR1 as MNHNS and CDR2 as SASEGT. Trimming removed 6 bases at V and 7 bases at J, with 13 bases between. The CDR3 is 13 amino acids. The CDR3 sequence is CASRVGGGNEQFF. The CDR3 DNA reads as TGTGCCAGCAGGGTTGGGGGTGGAAATGAGCAGTTCTTC.

This sequence joins TRBV7-8 and TRBJ2-1; unclear D gene. Trimming shortened V by 5 bases and J by 5 bases, and 4 bases separated the two germline ends. Germline-derived CDR1 and CDR2 are SGHVS and FQNEAQ. This CDR3 has 11 amino acids. The CDR3: CASSRNNEQFF. The CDR3 nucleotides read TGTGCCAGCAGCCGCAACAATGAGCAGTTCTTC.

J is TRBJ1-4 and V is TRBV10-1, with 7 positions matching TRBD1. The CDR3 runs 15 residues. Looked up from germline, CDR1 is WNHNN and CDR2 is SYGVQD (reference sequence). With 6 bases clipped from V and 8 bases from J, the junction kept 12 bases outside the gene matches. CDR3 nucleotides: TGCGCCAGCAGGGCCTCAGGGGGATCAGGGGAAAAACTGTTTTTT. It yields the protein CASRASGGSGEKLFF.

This clone occurred once. The V gene is TRBV28, the J gene TRBJ2-5, with 13 bases identical to TRBD2. The last part of the DNA fits TRBJ2-7 better; the J call may be wrong. Germline V gene lookup returns CDR1 MDHEN and CDR2 SYDVKM. This CDR3 contains 15 residues. In DNA form, the CDR3 reads TGTGCCAGCAGCTCTTGGACTAGCGGGAGCTACGAGCAGTACTTC. This codes for CASSSWTSGSYEQYF.

The table lists this clone with a few counts. V is TRBV5-1 and J is TRBJ2-6; TRBD1 is a possible D gene (6 bases). CDR1 SGHRS and CDR2 YFSETQ come from the germline V gene. The germline V and J ends were trimmed by 4 bases and 2 bases, with 10 bases remaining between them. The CDR3 spans 15 residues. CDR3 DNA sequence: TGCGCCAGCAGCAGATACAGGGCTGGGGCCAACGTCCTGACTTTC. Amino acids: CASSRYRAGANVLTF. Using reference TRBV5-1 and TRBJ2-6 for the parts outside the CDR3, the full variable domain is KAGVTQTPRYLIKTRGQQVTLSCSPISGHRSVSWYQQTPGQGLQFLFEYFSETQRNKGNFPGRFSGRQFSNSRSEMNVSTLELGDSALYLCASSRYRAGANVLTFGAGSRLTVL.

The chain is built from TRBV28 and TRBJ1-1; 7 bases agree with TRBD1. CDR3 length: 14 amino acids. CDR1 and CDR2 from the germline V gene are MDHEN and SYDVKM. The ends lost 6 bases at V and 4 bases at J; junction bases unmatched: 8. The CDR3 nucleotides read TGTGCCAGCAGCTTGACAGGGTCGGTCACTGAAGCTTTCTTT. Translated: CASSLTGSVTEAFF.

The chain couples TRBV5-1 to TRBJ2-7; D is uncertain. The CDR3 is made up of 15 amino acids. CDR1 is SGHRS, CDR2 YFSETQ, per germline. Trimming removed 4 bases at V and 1 base at J, with 15 bases between. DNA for the CDR3: TGCGCCAGCAGCCCGCCCCCTCCTAGGTCCTACGAGCAGTACTTC. Its translation: CASSPPPPRSYEQYF.

In its sample, this clone was seen once. The genes are TRBV27 and TRBJ2-2; D gene unclear. The V and J ends lost 3 bases and 6 bases respectively, with 5 bases between them. Germline V gene sequence: CDR1 MNHEY, CDR2 SMNVEV (reference sequence). CDR3 size: 12 residues. The CDR3 region has the DNA TGTGCCAGCAGTTTTTTTGCCGGGGAGCTGTTTTTT. Protein sequence: CASSFFAGELFF.

The chain is built from TRBV30 and TRBJ1-4; D ambiguous. With 3 bases removed from V and 4 bases from J, the gap between germline ends came to 9 bases. Germline loops: CDR1 GTSNPN, CDR2 SVGIG (reference sequence). The CDR3 runs to 13 residues. CDR3 residues: CAWRLQLNEKLFF. CDR3 DNA: TGTGCCTGGAGATTGCAGCTTAATGAAAAACTGTTTTTT.

The CDR3 nucleotides read TGTGCCAGCACCTCAATGAGCGGGGATAGCACAGATACGCAGTATTTT. Protein: CASTSMSGDSTDTQYF. The chain is built from TRBV28 and TRBJ2-3, with 7 nucleotides matching TRBD2. The length of the CDR3 is 16 residues. From germline, CDR1 is MDHEN and CDR2 SYDVKM. V shed 7 bases, J shed 0 bases, and the junction held 10 bases outside the gene matches.

This clone has a single count. One end of the junction does not line up with germline, which may come from a read error. The chain is built from TRBV28 and TRBJ1-1; no reliable D call. Germline values: CDR1 MDHEN, CDR2 SYDVKM. The CDR3 totals 12 residues. The CDR3 protein is CASSLWGRIPLF. CDR3 bases: TGTGCCAGCAGTTTATGGGGCAGAATTCCTCTCTTT. Filled out from reference TRBV28 and TRBJ1-1, the complete variable domain reads DVKVTQSSRYLVKRTGEKVFLECVQDMDHENMFWYRQDPGLGLRLIYFSYDVKMKEKGDIPEGYSVSREKKERFSLILESASTNQTSMYLCASSLWGRIPLFGQGTRLTVV.

The V and J genes are TRBV11-2 and TRBJ2-1; TRBD2 matches at 16 bases. CDR3 length equals 19 residues. The germline CDR1 and CDR2 sequences are SGHAT and FQNNGV. Germline trimming cut 1 base from V and 0 bases from J; bases unmatched to any gene: 3. CDR3 in amino acids: CASSLGGLAGGASYNEQFF. CDR3 coding DNA: TGTGCCAGCAGCTTAGGGGGACTAGCGGGAGGGGCCTCCTACAATGAGCAGTTCTTC. The full variable domain, in which reference TRBV11-2 and TRBJ2-1 provide the parts outside the CDR3, is EAGVAQSPRYKIIEKRQSVAFWCNPISGHATLYWYQQILGQGPKLLIQFQNNGVVDDSQLPKDRFSAERLKGVDSTLKIQPAKLEDSAVYLCASSLGGLAGGASYNEQFFGPGTRLTVL.

This clone was seen just once. The V gene is TRBV11-3, the J gene TRBJ2-7, with 9 bases matching TRBD1. The CDR3 totals 20 residues. CDR1 and CDR2 (germline): SGHNT, YENEEA. The V gene end was trimmed by 1 base and the J gene end by 4 bases; junction bases not matched to a gene: 20. The CDR3 spells CASSLGCPDRGRLTWYEQYF. CDR3 nucleotide sequence: TGTGCCAGCAGCTTAGGATGCCCGGACAGGGGCCGACTGACCTGGTACGAGCAGTACTTC. The variable domain in full, completed from reference TRBV11-3 and TRBJ2-7, reads EAGVVQSPRYKIIEKKQPVAFWCNPISGHNTLYWYLQNLGQGPELLIRYENEEAVDDSQLPKDRFSAERLKGVDSTLKIQPAELGDSAVYLCASSLGCPDRGRLTWYEQYFGPGTRLTVT.

The gene calls are TRBV4-2 and TRBJ1-2; 8 bases fit TRBD1. There are 15 residues in the CDR3. In germline, CDR1 is LGHNA, CDR2 YNFKEQ. With 4 bases clipped from V and 3 bases from J, the junction kept 7 bases outside the gene matches. CDR3 in DNA: TGTGCCAGCAGCCCACGGACAGGGAGTGACTATGGCTACACCTTC. Its translation is CASSPRTGSDYGYTF.

This clone has only one observation. This chain uses TRBV7-3 with TRBJ2-3, with a weak D call TRBD1 (5 bases). The germline V and J ends were trimmed by 1 base and 5 bases, with 10 bases remaining between them. CDR3 length equals 14 residues. Germline-derived CDR1 and CDR2 are SGHTA and FQGTGA. CDR3 in DNA: TGTGCCAGCAGCTTAATAGGGGCCGGAGATACGCAGTATTTT. It encodes CASSLIGAGDTQYF.